Listed below are T cell receptor beta chains from one sample, sequenced in a study of shared clonotypes between healthy human individuals. The table came from immunoSEQ multiplex PCR; TCRdb's copy has only in-frame clones and leaves some out. Found here are some 1 million clones, approximately 68% of them singletons; the top ten hold roughly 1.5%. The sequenced material came from memory CD4+ T cells sorted from blood. The receptors stem from a man aged 18 to 35 in good health. Each CDR3 is given with its conserved first and last residue. Fields, in order: D gene, clone size, J gene, V gene, CDR3 protein, CDR3 DNA. The D gene is left open where the match is weak. The listing skips clone size in some rows; elsewhere it reads once, few, many or a size class.

NA	few	TRBJ1-5	TRBV13	CASSSKDRSQPQHF	TGTGCCAGCAGCTCAAAAGACAGGAGTCAGCCCCAGCATTTT
NA	NA	TRBJ2-7	TRBV2	CASESSFVLEQYF	TGTGCCAGCGAGTCTAGCTTTGTTCTCGAGCAGTACTTC
NA	NA	TRBJ2-7	TRBV19	CASSIIGRSYEQYF	TGTGCCAGTAGTATTATCGGCCGTTCCTACGAGCAGTACTTC
NA	NA	TRBJ2-2	TRBV18	CASSPARNTGELFF	TGTGCCAGCTCACCAGCCCGGAACACCGGGGAGCTGTTTTTT
NA	NA	TRBJ1-1	TRBV9	CASSANRVATEAFF	TGTGCCAGCAGCGCTAACAGGGTTGCCACTGAAGCTTTCTTT
NA	NA	TRBJ2-3	TRBV7-2	CASSSIGTANTDTQYF	TGTGCCAGCAGCTCGATTGGGACGGCTAACACAGATACGCAGTATTTT
NA	NA	TRBJ1-2	TRBV19	CASSRTANQNYGYTF	TGTGCCAGTAGTCGAACAGCGAATCAGAACTATGGCTACACCTTC
NA	NA	TRBJ2-4	TRBV10-3	CAISYTSSSNIQYF	TGTGCCATCAGTTATACTAGTTCTTCAAACATTCAGTACTTC
NA	few	TRBJ1-3	TRBV9	CASSVDGSPSGNTIYF	TGTGCCAGCAGCGTAGACGGCTCCCCCTCTGGAAACACCATATATTTT
TRBD1	NA	TRBJ2-2	TRBV4-3	CASSPSTGRGELFF	TGCGCCAGCAGCCCGTCGACAGGGCGGGGGGAGCTGTTTTTT
NA	NA	TRBJ1-1	TRBV28	CASSLLKTEAFF	TGTGCCAGCAGCCTTCTTAAGACTGAAGCTTTCTTT
TRBD1	few	TRBJ2-7	TRBV5-1	CASSPGGTGTIYEQYF	TGCGCCAGCAGCCCAGGGGGGACAGGGACAATCTACGAGCAGTACTTC
NA	many	TRBJ1-6	TRBV5-5	CASSRADIGGSPLHF	TGTGCCAGCAGTCGGGCCGACATCGGTGGTTCACCCCTCCACTTT
NA	NA	TRBJ2-1	TRBV19	CASSINPGRFREQFF	TGTGCCAGTAGTATAAACCCGGGTCGATTCCGGGAGCAGTTCTTC
NA	NA	TRBJ2-3	TRBV10-1	CASSESNTPRDTQYF	TGCGCCAGCAGTGAGTCGAACACCCCCAGGGATACGCAGTATTTT
NA	many	TRBJ2-5	TRBV7-8	CASSSQTLRPRGETQYF	TGTGCCAGCAGCTCCCAGACGCTGCGTCCGAGGGGAGAGACCCAGTACTTC
TRBD1	NA	TRBJ2-5	TRBV7-2	CASSLTAAGTAQETQYF	TGTGCCAGCAGCTTAACAGCTGCCGGGACAGCCCAAGAGACCCAGTACTTC
TRBD2	NA	TRBJ2-1	TRBV6-5	CASSYAGVTEQFF	TGTGCCAGCAGTTACGCGGGAGTGACTGAGCAGTTCTTC